There are a few counts of the clone carrying this TCR beta chain. The antigen is not known. The germline gives CDR1 LGHDT, CDR2 YNNKEL (reference sequence). Trimming took 7 bases from V and 0 from J, leaving 12 bases between them. This CDR3 is built from 14 residues. Documented time point: sample taken at primary tumor resection. No cells were sorted before sequencing. The whole RNA sequenced was extracted from tumor, nontumor lung or frozen PBMC. A total of 72 untreated early-stage non-small cell lung cancer patients served as donors. The sample belongs to a study of spatial heterogeneity in lung cancer. Turning to the study itself: A unique TCR and UMI combination showed up more than ten times in raw reads, on average. Study findings and constraints: Ubiquitous expanded tumor TCRs were observed in blood more at resection than follow-up.

TCRdb re-called the 5' RACE reads through MiXCR, storing one row per CDR3 protein. The sample holds 60,000 to 65,000 distinct CDR3 sequences, 8% to 9% seen once. V usage is TRBV3-1 and J usage is TRBJ1-1; unclear D gene. The sequence derives from a female donor with early-stage non-small cell lung cancer. The specimen was PBMCs, collected at surgery. The CDR3: CASTLYKMNTEAFF. The CDR3 coding sequence is TGTGCCAGCACCCTTTATAAAATGAACACTGAAGCTTTCTTT.